The 4 T cell receptor beta chains below come from one sample, sequenced in a study of T cells in localized non-small cell lung cancer. Using immunoSEQ multiplex PCR, the repertoire was profiled, and TCRdb retains in-frame clones only, with some absent. Of approximately 24,000 clones in the sample, over 70% were seen once. The sequencing here drew on peripheral blood, taken before any cancer treatment. The origin of the receptors is a man between 40 and 70 years old with stage III squamous cell lung carcinoma.

The V gene is TRBV7-6, the J gene TRBJ2-5, with 11 positions matching TRBD2. There are 17 residues in the CDR3. Germline V CDR1 and CDR2: SGHVS, FNYEAQ. V shed 5 bases and J 2 bases; nucleotides not matched to a gene: 10. The CDR3 sequence: CASSAPQGLAGQETQYF. DNA of the CDR3: TGTGCCAGCAGCGCGCCCCAAGGACTAGCGGGTCAAGAGACCCAGTACTTC. Based on the CDR3 plus reference TRBV7-6 and TRBJ2-5, the full variable domain is GAGVSQSPRYKVTKRGQDVALRCDPISGHVSLYWYRQALGQGPEFLTYFNYEAQQDKSGLPNDRFSAERPEGSISTLTIQRTEQRDSAMYRCASSAPQGLAGQETQYFGPGTRLLVL.

The genes are TRBV9 and TRBJ1-1; 7 bases are shared with TRBD1. V shed 7 bases, J shed 1 base, and the junction held 13 bases outside the gene matches. CDR3 length: 16 residues. Germline V CDR1 and CDR2: SGDLS, YYNGEE. As DNA, the CDR3 is TGTGCCAGCCGACCCCAGGGGGGGGACAGGAACACTGAAGCTTTCTTT. Translating gives CASRPQGGDRNTEAFF.

This clone has just a few counts. CDR3 nucleotides: TGTGCCAGCAGTGATTTGGCAGTCTCCTACAATGAGCAGTTCTTC. Encoded protein: CASSDLAVSYNEQFF. The chain has TRBV6-1 and TRBJ2-1; unclear D gene. This CDR3 spans 15 amino acids. V was shortened by 3 bases and J by 0 bases, with 9 bases between the two germline ends. Germline CDR1 is MNHNS and CDR2 is SASEGT.

The CDR3 DNA sequence: TGTGCCAGCAGTTTATGGCAGGGGGCGGATTATGGCTACACCTTC. This codes for CASSLWQGADYGYTF. The J gene is TRBJ1-2, the V gene TRBV28; 8 bases line up with TRBD1. This CDR3 comprises 15 residues. V shed 0 bases and J 5 bases; nucleotides not matched to a gene: 5. Germline V gives CDR1 MDHEN, CDR2 SYDVKM.